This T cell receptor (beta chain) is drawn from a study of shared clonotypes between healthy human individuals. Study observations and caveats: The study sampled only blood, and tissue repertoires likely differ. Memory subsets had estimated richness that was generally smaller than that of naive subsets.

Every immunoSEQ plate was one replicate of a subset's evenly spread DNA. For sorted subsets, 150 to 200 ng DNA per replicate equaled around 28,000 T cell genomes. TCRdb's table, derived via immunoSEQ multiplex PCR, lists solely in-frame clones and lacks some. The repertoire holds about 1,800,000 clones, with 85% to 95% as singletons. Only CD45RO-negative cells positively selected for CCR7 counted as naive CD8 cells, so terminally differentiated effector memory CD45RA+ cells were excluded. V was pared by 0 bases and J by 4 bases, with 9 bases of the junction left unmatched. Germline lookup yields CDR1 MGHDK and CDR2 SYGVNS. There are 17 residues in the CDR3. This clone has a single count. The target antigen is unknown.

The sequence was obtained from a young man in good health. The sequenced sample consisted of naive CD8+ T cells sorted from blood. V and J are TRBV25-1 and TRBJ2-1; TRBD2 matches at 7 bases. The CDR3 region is CASSEYYEGRGYNEQFF. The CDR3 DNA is TGTGCCAGCAGTGAATATTACGAAGGGCGGGGGTACAATGAGCAGTTCTTC.